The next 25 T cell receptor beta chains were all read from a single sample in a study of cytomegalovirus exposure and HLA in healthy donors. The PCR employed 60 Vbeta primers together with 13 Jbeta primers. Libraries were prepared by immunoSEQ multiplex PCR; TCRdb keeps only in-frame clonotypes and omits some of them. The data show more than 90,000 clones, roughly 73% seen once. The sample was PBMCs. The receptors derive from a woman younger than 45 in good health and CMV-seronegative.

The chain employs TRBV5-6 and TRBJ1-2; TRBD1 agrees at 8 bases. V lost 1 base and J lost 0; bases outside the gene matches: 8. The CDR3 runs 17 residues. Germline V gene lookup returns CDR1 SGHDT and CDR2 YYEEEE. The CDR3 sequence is CASSLIGRGRTNYGYTF. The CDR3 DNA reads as TGTGCCAGCAGCTTGATAGGCAGGGGGCGGACTAACTATGGCTACACCTTC. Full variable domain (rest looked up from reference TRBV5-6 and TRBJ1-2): DAGVTQSPTHLIKTRGQQVTLRCSPKSGHDTVSWYQQALGQGPQFIFQYYEEEERQRGNFPDRFSGHQFPNYSSELNVNALLLGDSALYLCASSLIGRGRTNYGYTFGSGTRLTVV.

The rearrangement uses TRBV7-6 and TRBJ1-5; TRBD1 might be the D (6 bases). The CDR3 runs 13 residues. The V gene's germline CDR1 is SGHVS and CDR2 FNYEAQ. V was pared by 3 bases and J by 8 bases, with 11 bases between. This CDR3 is CASSFRGIEPQHF. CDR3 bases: TGTGCCAGCAGCTTCAGGGGAATTGAGCCCCAGCATTTT.

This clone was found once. This CDR3 is CAWSGWGDEQYF. The CDR3, as DNA: TGTGCCTGGAGTGGCTGGGGGGATGAGCAGTACTTC. The V and J genes are TRBV30 and TRBJ2-7; a possible D gene is TRBD2 (6 bases). The V end was cut by 1 base, the J end by 7 bases, with 11 bases between. Germline values: CDR1 GTSNPN, CDR2 SVGIG (reference sequence). There are 12 residues in the CDR3.

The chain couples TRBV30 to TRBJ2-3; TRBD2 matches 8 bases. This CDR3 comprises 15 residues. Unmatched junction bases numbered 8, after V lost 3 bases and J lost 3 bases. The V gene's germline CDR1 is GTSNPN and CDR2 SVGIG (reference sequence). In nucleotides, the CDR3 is TGTGCCTGGAGCTTGGCGGGGGGAGGTACAGATACGCAGTATTTT. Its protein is CAWSLAGGGTDTQYF.

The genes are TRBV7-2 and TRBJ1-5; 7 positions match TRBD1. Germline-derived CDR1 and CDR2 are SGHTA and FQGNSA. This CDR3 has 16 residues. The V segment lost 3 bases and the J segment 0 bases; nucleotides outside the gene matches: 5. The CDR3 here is CASSFVGTDSNQPQHF. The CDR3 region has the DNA TGTGCCAGCAGCTTTGTGGGGACAGATAGCAATCAGCCCCAGCATTTT.

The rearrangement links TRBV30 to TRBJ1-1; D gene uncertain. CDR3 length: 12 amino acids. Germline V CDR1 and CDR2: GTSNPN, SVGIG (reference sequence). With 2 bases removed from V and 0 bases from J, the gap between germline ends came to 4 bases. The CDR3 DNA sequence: TGTGCCTGGAGTACAGTGAACACTGAAGCTTTCTTT. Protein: CAWSTVNTEAFF.

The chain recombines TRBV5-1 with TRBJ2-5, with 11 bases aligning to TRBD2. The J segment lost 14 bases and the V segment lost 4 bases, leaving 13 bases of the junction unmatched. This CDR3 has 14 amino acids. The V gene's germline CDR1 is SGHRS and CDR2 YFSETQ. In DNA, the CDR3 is TGCGCCAGCAGCACCGGGGGACTAGCGGACACGCTCTACTTC. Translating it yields CASSTGGLADTLYF.

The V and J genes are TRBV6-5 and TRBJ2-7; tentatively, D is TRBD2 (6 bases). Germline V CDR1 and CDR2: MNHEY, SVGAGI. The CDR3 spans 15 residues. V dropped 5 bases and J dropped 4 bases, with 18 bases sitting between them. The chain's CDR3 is CASSAGTPSGYEQYF. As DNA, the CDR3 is TGTGCCAGCAGTGCCGGGACTCCGTCCGGGTACGAGCAGTACTTC.

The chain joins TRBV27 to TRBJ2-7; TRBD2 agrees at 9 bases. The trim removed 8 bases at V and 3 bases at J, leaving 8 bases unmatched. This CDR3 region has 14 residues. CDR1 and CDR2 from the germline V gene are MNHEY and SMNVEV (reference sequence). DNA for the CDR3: TGTGCCAGCGCCGAACTAGCGGGCAACTACGAGCAGTACTTC. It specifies CASAELAGNYEQYF.

CDR3 sequence (DNA): TGTGCCAGCAGTGAATCAGCAGGGGGGAGGTGGGAGCAGTACTTC. As protein: CASSESAGGRWEQYF. The chain combines TRBV6-1 with TRBJ2-7, with a tentative D call TRBD1 (7 bases). The CDR3 has 15 amino acids. Looked up from germline, CDR1 is MNHNS and CDR2 is SASEGT. The germline V and J ends were trimmed by 2 bases and 7 bases, with 18 bases remaining between them.

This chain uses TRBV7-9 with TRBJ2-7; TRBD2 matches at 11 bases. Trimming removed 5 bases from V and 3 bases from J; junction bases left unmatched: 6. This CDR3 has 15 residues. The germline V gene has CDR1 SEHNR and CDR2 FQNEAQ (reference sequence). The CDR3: CASSPPGTSGYEQYF. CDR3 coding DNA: TGTGCCAGCAGCCCGCCCGGGACTAGCGGCTACGAGCAGTACTTC.

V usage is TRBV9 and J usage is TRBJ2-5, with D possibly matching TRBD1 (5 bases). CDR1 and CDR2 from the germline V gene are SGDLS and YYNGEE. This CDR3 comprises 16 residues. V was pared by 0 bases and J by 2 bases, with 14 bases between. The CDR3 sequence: CASSVAPSQEQETQYF. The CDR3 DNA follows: TGTGCCAGCAGCGTAGCCCCTTCACAGGAACAAGAGACCCAGTACTTC.

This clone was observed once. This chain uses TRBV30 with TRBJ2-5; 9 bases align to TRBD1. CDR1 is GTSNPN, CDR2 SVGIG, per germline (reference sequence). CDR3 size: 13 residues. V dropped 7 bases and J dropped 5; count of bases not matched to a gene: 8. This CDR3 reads CALAGQGGETQYF. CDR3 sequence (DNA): TGTGCCTTGGCGGGACAGGGAGGGGAGACCCAGTACTTC.

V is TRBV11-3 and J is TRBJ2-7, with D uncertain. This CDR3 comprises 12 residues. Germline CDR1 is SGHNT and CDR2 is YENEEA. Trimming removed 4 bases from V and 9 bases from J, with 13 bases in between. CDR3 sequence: CASSSAASGQYF. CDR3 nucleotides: TGTGCCAGCAGCTCTGCCGCCTCCGGGCAGTACTTC.

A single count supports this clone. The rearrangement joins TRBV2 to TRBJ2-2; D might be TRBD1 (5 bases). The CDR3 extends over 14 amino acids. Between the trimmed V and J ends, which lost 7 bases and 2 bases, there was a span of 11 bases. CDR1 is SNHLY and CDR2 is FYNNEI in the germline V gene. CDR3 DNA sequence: TGTGCCAGCACCCTCACAGGAAACACCGGGGAGCTGTTTTTT. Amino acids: CASTLTGNTGELFF.

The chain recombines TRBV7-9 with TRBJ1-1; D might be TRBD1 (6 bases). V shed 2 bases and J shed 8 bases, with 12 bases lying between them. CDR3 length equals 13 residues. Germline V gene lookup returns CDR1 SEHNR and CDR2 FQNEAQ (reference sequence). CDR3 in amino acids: CASSLYPQGEAFF. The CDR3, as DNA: TGTGCCAGCAGCTTATATCCGCAGGGGGAAGCTTTCTTT. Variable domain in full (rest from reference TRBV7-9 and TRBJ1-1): DTGVSQNPRHKITKRGQNVTFRCDPISEHNRLYWYRQTLGQGPEFLTYFQNEAQLEKSRLLSDRFSAERPKGSFSTLEIQRTEQGDSAMYLCASSLYPQGEAFFGQGTRLTVV.

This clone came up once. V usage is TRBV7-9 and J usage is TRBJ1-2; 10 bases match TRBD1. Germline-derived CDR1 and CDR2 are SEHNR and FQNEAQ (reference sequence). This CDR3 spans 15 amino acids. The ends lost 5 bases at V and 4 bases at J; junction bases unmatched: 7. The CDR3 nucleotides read TGTGCCAGCAGCCAGACAGGGGGCCAGGGCTATGGCTACACCTTC. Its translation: CASSQTGGQGYGYTF.

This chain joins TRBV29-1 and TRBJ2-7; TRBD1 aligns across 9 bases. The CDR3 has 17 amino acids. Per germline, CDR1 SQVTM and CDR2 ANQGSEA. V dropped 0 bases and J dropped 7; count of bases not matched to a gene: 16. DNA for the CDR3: TGCAGCGTTGAAGAGATTCTCGACAGGGGGACAGTGAGAGAGCAGTACTTC. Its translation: CSVEEILDRGTVREQYF.

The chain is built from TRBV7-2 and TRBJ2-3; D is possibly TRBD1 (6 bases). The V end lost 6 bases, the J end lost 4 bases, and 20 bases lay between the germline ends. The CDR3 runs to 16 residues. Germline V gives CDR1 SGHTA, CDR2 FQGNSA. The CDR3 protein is CASSFVSIGGADTQYF. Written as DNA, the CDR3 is TGTGCCAGCAGTTTCGTGTCCATAGGGGGTGCAGATACGCAGTATTTT. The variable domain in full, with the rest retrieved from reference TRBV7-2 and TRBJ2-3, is GAGVSQSPSNKVTEKGKDVELRCDPISGHTALYWYRQSLGQGLEFLIYFQGNSAPDKSGLPSDRFSAERTGGSVSTLTIQRTQQEDSAVYLCASSFVSIGGADTQYFGPGTRLTVL.

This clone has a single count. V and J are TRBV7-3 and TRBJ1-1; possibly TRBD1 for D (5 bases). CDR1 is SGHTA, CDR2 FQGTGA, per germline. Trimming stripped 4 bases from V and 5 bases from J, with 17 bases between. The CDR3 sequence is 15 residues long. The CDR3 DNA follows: TGTGCCAGCAGCTCCCGACCCGGTCAGGGAACTGAAGCTTTCTTT. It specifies CASSSRPGQGTEAFF.

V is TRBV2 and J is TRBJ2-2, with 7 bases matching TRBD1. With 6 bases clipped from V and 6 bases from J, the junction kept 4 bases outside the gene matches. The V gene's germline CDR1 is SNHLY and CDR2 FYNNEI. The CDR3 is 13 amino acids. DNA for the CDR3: TGTGCCAGCAGGACAGGGTTTTCCGGGGAGCTGTTTTTT. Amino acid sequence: CASRTGFSGELFF.

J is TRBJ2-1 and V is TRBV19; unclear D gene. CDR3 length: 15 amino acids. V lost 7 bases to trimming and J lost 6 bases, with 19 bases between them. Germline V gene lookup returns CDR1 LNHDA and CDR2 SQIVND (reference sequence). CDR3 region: CASTLVAGPPNEQFF. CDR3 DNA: TGTGCCAGTACCCTCGTCGCTGGGCCGCCCAATGAGCAGTTCTTC.

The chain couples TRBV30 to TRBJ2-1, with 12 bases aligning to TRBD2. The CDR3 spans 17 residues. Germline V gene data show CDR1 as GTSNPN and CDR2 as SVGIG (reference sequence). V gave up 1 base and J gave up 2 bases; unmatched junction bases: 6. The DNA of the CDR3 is TGTGCCTGGAGTGGATGGACTAGCGGGGTTACCTACAATGAGCAGTTCTTC. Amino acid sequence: CAWSGWTSGVTYNEQFF.

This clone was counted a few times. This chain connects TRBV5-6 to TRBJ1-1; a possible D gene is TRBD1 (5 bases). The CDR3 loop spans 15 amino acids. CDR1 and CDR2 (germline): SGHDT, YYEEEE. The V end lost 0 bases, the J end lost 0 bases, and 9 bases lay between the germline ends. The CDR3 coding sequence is TGTGCCAGCAGCTTGGGGACGGGGGTGAACACTGAAGCTTTCTTT. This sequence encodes CASSLGTGVNTEAFF.

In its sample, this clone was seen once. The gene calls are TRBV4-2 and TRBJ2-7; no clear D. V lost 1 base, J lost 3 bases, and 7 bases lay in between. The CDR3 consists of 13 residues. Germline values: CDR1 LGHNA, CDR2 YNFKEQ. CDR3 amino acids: CASSQGAGYEQYF. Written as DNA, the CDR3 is TGTGCCAGCAGCCAAGGGGCAGGCTACGAGCAGTACTTC.